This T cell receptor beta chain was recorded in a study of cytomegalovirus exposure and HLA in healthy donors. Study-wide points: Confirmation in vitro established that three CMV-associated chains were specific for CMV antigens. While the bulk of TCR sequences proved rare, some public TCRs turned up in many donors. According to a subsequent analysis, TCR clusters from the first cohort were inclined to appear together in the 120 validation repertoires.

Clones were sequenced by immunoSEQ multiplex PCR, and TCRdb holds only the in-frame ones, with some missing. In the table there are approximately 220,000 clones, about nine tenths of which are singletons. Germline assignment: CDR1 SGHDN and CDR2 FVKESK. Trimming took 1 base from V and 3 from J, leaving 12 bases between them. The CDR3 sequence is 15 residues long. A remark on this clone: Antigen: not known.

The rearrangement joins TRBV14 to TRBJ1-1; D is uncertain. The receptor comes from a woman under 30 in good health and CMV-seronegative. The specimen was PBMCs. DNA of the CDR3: TGTGCCAGCAGCCAAGGGATGTGGGGAGACACTGAAGCTTTCTTT. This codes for CASSQGMWGDTEAFF.